A single sample gave rise to the 23 T cell receptor beta chains below, sequenced in a study of blood T cell repertoires in COVID-19. Libraries were prepared by immunoSEQ multiplex PCR; TCRdb keeps only in-frame clonotypes and omits some of them. The profile covers over 250,000 clones, with 65% to 90% appearing a single time and 4% to 6% taken by the ten largest. Material for sequencing was peripheral blood. These receptors were taken from a man aged 50-59 years with active or convalescent COVID-19.

The genes are TRBV11-3 and TRBJ1-4; D perhaps matches TRBD1 (6 bases). The CDR3 extends over 14 amino acids. Looked up from germline, CDR1 is SGHNT and CDR2 is YENEEA. Trimming left V 1 base short and J 3 bases short, with 6 bases between. CDR3 nucleotide sequence: TGTGCCAGCAGCTTAGGGACAGCTAATGAAAAACTGTTTTTT. Translation gives CASSLGTANEKLFF. Drawing the rest from reference TRBV11-3 and TRBJ1-4, the complete variable domain is EAGVVQSPRYKIIEKKQPVAFWCNPISGHNTLYWYLQNLGQGPELLIRYENEEAVDDSQLPKDRFSAERLKGVDSTLKIQPAELGDSAVYLCASSLGTANEKLFFGSGTQLSVL.

This chain joins TRBV6-2 or TRBV6-3 and TRBJ2-7, with 9 bases that match TRBD2. The CDR3 is 16 amino acids. Trimming removed 4 bases from V and 3 bases from J; junction bases left unmatched: 10. The germline gives CDR1 MNHEY, CDR2 SVGEGT. CDR3 sequence (DNA): TGTGCCAGCAGTTCCCCCGGGCTAGCGGGGAACTACGAGCAGTACTTC. Its translation: CASSSPGLAGNYEQYF.

The sample holds one count of this clone. The chain has TRBV7-2 and TRBJ1-1; D possibly corresponds to TRBD1 (5 bases). Germline V lookup: CDR1 SGHTA, CDR2 FQGNSA. The CDR3 sequence is 16 residues long. V gave up 1 base and J gave up 3 bases, with 15 bases separating them. CDR3 in DNA: TGTGCCAGCAGCTTAGAGGGTTGGGGGGGAGACACTGAAGCTTTCTTT. This translates into CASSLEGWGGDTEAFF. The full variable domain, its missing parts supplied by reference TRBV7-2 and TRBJ1-1, is GAGVSQSPSNKVTEKGKDVELRCDPISGHTALYWYRQSLGQGLEFLIYFQGNSAPDKSGLPSDRFSAERTGGSVSTLTIQRTQQEDSAVYLCASSLEGWGGDTEAFFGQGTRLTVV.

This clone showed up just a few times. The rearrangement links TRBV28 to TRBJ2-7; 8 nucleotides align to TRBD1. Germline assignment: CDR1 MDHEN and CDR2 SYDVKM. The CDR3 loop spans 14 amino acids. Trimming at V came to 3 bases and at J to 2 bases, leaving 3 bases not matched to a gene. The CDR3 loop reads CASSFLDRAYEQYF. For the CDR3, the DNA is TGTGCCAGCAGTTTCCTGGACAGGGCCTACGAGCAGTACTTC. Full variable domain (missing parts from reference TRBV28 and TRBJ2-7): DVKVTQSSRYLVKRTGEKVFLECVQDMDHENMFWYRQDPGLGLRLIYFSYDVKMKEKGDIPEGYSVSREKKERFSLILESASTNQTSMYLCASSFLDRAYEQYFGPGTRLTVT.

This clone was counted once. The V gene is TRBV6-4, the J gene TRBJ2-7, with 7 bases identical to TRBD2. Germline CDR1 is MRHNA and CDR2 is SNTAGT. This CDR3 has 17 amino acids. The V gene end was trimmed by 5 bases and the J gene end by 2 bases; junction bases not matched to a gene: 15. As DNA, the CDR3 is TGTGCCAGCAGTCTTACTGGGGGGGGAGCCCTCACCTACGAGCAGTACTTC. This codes for CASSLTGGGALTYEQYF.

This chain joins TRBV19 and TRBJ1-6; TRBD1 agrees at 7 bases. From germline, CDR1 is LNHDA and CDR2 SQIVND (reference sequence). The CDR3 is 15 residues long. V lost 8 bases, J lost 2 bases, and 6 bases stayed unmatched. The CDR3: CASAPGQTYNSPLHF. CDR3 DNA sequence: TGTGCCAGTGCGCCGGGACAGACCTATAATTCACCCCTCCACTTT. Drawing the rest from reference TRBV19 and TRBJ1-6, the complete variable domain is DGGITQSPKYLFRKEGQNVTLSCEQNLNHDAMYWYRQDPGQGLRLIYYSQIVNDFQKGDIAEGYSVSREKKESFPLTVTSAQKNPTAFYLCASAPGQTYNSPLHFGNGTRLTVT.

J is TRBJ1-3 and V is TRBV2, with no clear D. This CDR3 spans 13 amino acids. Per germline, CDR1 SNHLY and CDR2 FYNNEI. The ends were cut back, 7 bases at V and 4 bases at J, with 11 bases in the middle. The CDR3, as DNA: TGTGCCAGCAACGGGAATTCAGGAAACACCATATATTTT. It encodes CASNGNSGNTIYF.

The chain employs TRBV19 and TRBJ2-7; D perhaps matches TRBD2 (5 bases). This CDR3 contains 13 residues. The germline gives CDR1 LNHDA, CDR2 SQIVND (reference sequence). Trimming took 5 bases from V and 9 from J, leaving 17 bases between them. CDR3 nucleotide sequence: TGTGCCAGTAGTTTAGGATTGGGAGATAGGCAGTACTTC. Translating gives CASSLGLGDRQYF.

In DNA, the CDR3 is TGTGCCAGCAGCTTGGATCCAGGATCGGCTGAAGCTTTCTTT. It specifies CASSLDPGSAEAFF. The chain recombines TRBV5-6 with TRBJ1-1; D unclear. Germline V CDR1 and CDR2: SGHDT, YYEEEE. This CDR3 region has 14 residues. The germline V and J ends were trimmed by 0 bases and 6 bases, with 12 bases remaining between them.

The V call is TRBV11-2, the J call TRBJ1-2; possible D gene TRBD1, 6 bases. The CDR3 sequence is 13 residues long. Trimming pared 4 bases from V and 5 bases from J, leaving 11 bases between. Germline V lookup: CDR1 SGHAT, CDR2 FQNNGV. The CDR3 DNA is TGTGCCAGCAGCTCGGACAGCCTGTATGGCTACACCTTC. Translating it yields CASSSDSLYGYTF.

This chain joins TRBV5-6 and TRBJ1-2; no clear D gene. Trimming removed 2 bases from V and 3 bases from J, with 5 bases in between. CDR3 length: 12 residues. CDR1 is SGHDT and CDR2 is YYEEEE in the germline V gene. CDR3 protein: CASSFQYYGYTF. DNA for the CDR3: TGTGCCAGCAGCTTCCAGTACTATGGCTACACCTTC.

CDR3 sequence (DNA): TGTGCCAGCAGCCAAGGAGCGATGAATGAGCAGTTCTTC. Amino acid sequence: CASSQGAMNEQFF. The chain links TRBV3-1 (or the pseudogene TRBV3-2) to TRBJ2-1; D not resolved. The germline CDR1 and CDR2 sequences are LGHDT and YNNKEL (reference sequence). CDR3 size: 13 residues. Trimming took 1 base from V and 7 from J, leaving 8 bases between them.

The V and J genes are TRBV7-2 and TRBJ2-2; 8 nucleotides match TRBD2. Germline V gives CDR1 SGHTA, CDR2 FQGNSA. Losses at the gene ends were 0 bases for V and 0 bases for J; bases not matched to a gene: 15. The CDR3 has 21 residues. The CDR3 DNA is TGTGCCAGCAGCTTAGCGCTTTGGGCTAGCGGGCGTTTAACGAACACCGGGGAGCTGTTTTTT. Its translation: CASSLALWASGRLTNTGELFF.

The chain has TRBV5-6 and TRBJ1-2, with 9 bases identical to TRBD1. Germline CDR1 is SGHDT and CDR2 is YYEEEE. J lost 4 bases, V lost 2 bases, and 9 bases had no gene match. The length of the CDR3 is 16 residues. This CDR3 reads CASSFRDRVRGYGYTF. DNA for the CDR3: TGTGCCAGCAGCTTCCGGGACAGGGTCCGTGGCTATGGCTACACCTTC. Combining the CDR3 with reference TRBV5-6 and TRBJ1-2 gives the whole variable domain DAGVTQSPTHLIKTRGQQVTLRCSPKSGHDTVSWYQQALGQGPQFIFQYYEEEERQRGNFPDRFSGHQFPNYSSELNVNALLLGDSALYLCASSFRDRVRGYGYTFGSGTRLTVV.

The V gene is TRBV3-1 (or the pseudogene TRBV3-2), the J gene TRBJ2-2, with TRBD2 matching over 8 bases. CDR1 and CDR2 from the germline V gene are LGHDT and YNNKEL (reference sequence). This CDR3 comprises 15 residues. Trimming removed 2 bases from V and 6 bases from J; junction bases left unmatched: 5. The DNA for the CDR3 is TGTGCCAGCAGCCAAAACCTAGCGGGTGCCGGGGAGCTGTTTTTT. Amino acids: CASSQNLAGAGELFF.

The chain uses TRBV27 and TRBJ1-2; unclear D gene. Germline-derived CDR1 and CDR2 are MNHEY and SMNVEV (reference sequence). This CDR3 region has 13 residues. Trimming pared 7 bases from V and 4 bases from J, leaving 13 bases between. This chain's CDR3 is CASTGRRAYGYTF. The CDR3 DNA is TGTGCCAGCACCGGGCGGCGGGCCTATGGCTACACCTTC.

This clone was counted only a few times. The chain carries TRBV5-1 and TRBJ2-7, with D possibly matching TRBD1 (6 bases). Germline V gene data show CDR1 as SGHRS and CDR2 as YFSETQ. The CDR3 is 14 residues long. V lost 0 bases and J lost 6, with 13 bases in between. In nucleotides, the CDR3 is TGCGCCAGCAGCTTGGAAGACTCAGGGGCCGAGCAGTACTTC. It specifies CASSLEDSGAEQYF.

This clone was recorded only once. The chain combines TRBV7-2 with TRBJ2-2, with D maybe TRBD2 (5 bases). Germline V lookup: CDR1 SGHTA, CDR2 FQGNSA. Trimming removed 8 bases at V and 1 base at J, with 8 bases between. CDR3 length: 13 residues. In nucleotides, the CDR3 is TGTGCCAGCGGGAGCGAGAACACCGGGGAGCTGTTTTTT. Translated, it gives CASGSENTGELFF.

V and J are TRBV5-4 and TRBJ2-3, with 8 bases matching TRBD2. The J segment lost 6 bases and the V segment lost 4 bases, leaving 16 bases of the junction unmatched. Germline V gives CDR1 SGHNT, CDR2 YYREEE (reference sequence). The CDR3 length is 17 residues. The CDR3 DNA reads TGTGCCAGCAGCCACGGGCTAGCGGGTGCCGAAGGGGATACGCAGTATTTT. Translation: CASSHGLAGAEGDTQYF.

CDR3 nucleotide sequence: TGTGCCAGCAGTTTATGGGCGGGAGGGGCAGATACGCAGTATTTT. As protein: CASSLWAGGADTQYF. The chain joins TRBV27 to TRBJ2-3, with TRBD2 matching over 9 bases. The trim removed 1 base at V and 4 bases at J, leaving 3 bases unmatched. The length of the CDR3 is 15 residues. Germline V gene sequence: CDR1 MNHEY, CDR2 SMNVEV (reference sequence).

The chain is built from TRBV19 and TRBJ1-3; D is perhaps TRBD1 (6 bases). The V end was cut by 3 bases, the J end by 0 bases, with 9 bases between. The CDR3 contains 15 residues. Germline V gene data show CDR1 as LNHDA and CDR2 as SQIVND (reference sequence). CDR3 in amino acids: CASSIDRNSGNTIYF. In nucleotides, the CDR3 is TGTGCCAGTAGTATCGACAGGAACTCTGGAAACACCATATATTTT.

The chain combines TRBV24-1 with TRBJ2-2, with 9 nucleotides matching TRBD1. CDR1 and CDR2 (germline): KGHDR, SFDVKD. Trimming took 5 bases from V and 0 from J; bases not matched to a gene: 6. The CDR3 loop spans 17 amino acids. The CDR3: CATSGGQGFTNTGELFF. The CDR3 nucleotides are TGTGCCACCAGTGGGGGACAGGGCTTCACGAACACCGGGGAGCTGTTTTTT.

V and J are TRBV6-5 and TRBJ2-7, with 9 bases lining up with TRBD2. The CDR3 is 14 amino acids. The germline V gene encodes CDR1 MNHEY and CDR2 SVGAGI. V gave up 4 bases and J gave up 6 bases; unmatched junction bases: 7. CDR3 protein: CASSSLREGREQYF. CDR3 in DNA: TGTGCCAGCAGTTCGTTGCGGGAGGGCCGCGAGCAGTACTTC.